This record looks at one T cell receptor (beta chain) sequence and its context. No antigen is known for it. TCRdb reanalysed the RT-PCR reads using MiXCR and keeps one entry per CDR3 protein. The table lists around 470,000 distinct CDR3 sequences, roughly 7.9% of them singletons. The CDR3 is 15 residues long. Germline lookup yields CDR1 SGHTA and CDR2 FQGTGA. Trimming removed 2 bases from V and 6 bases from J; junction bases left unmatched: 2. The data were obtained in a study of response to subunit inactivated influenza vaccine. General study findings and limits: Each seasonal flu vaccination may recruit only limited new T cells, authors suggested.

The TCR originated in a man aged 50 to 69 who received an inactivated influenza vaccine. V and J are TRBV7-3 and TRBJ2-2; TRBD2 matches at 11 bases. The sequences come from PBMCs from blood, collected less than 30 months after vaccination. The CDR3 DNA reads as TGTGCCAGCAGCTTAGCTAGCGGGAGGTCCGGGGAGCTGTTTTTT. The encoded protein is CASSLASGRSGELFF.